The rows below give T cell receptor beta chains drawn from one sample of a study of blood T cell repertoires in COVID-19. The assay was immunoSEQ multiplex PCR, and TCRdb's table has in-frame clones only and misses some. In the table there are some 240,000 clones, about 83% of which are singletons. The sample was peripheral blood. The receptors were sampled from a woman aged 40 to 50 who had recovered from COVID-19. The CDR3 runs from the conserved cysteine through the conserved F or W. D genes are given only for firm matches. Some rows have no size entry. The others give once, few or many, or a class for an expanded clone.

J gene,V gene,clone size,D gene,CDR3 protein,CDR3 DNA
TRBJ2-1,TRBV5-6,once,TRBD1,CASSPAGGSYNEQFF,TGTGCCAGCAGCCCAGCAGGGGGTTCCTACAATGAGCAGTTCTTC
TRBJ1-4,TRBV5-1,.,.,CASSLVGVEKLFF,TGCGCCAGCAGCTTGGTAGGGGTGGAAAAACTGTTTTTT
TRBJ1-6,TRBV6-4,few,.,CASSDGGPNSPLHF,TGTGCCAGCAGTGACGGGGGCCCTAATTCACCCCTCCACTTT
TRBJ1-1,TRBV15,.,TRBD1,CATSFGTDVRTEAFF,TGTGCCACCAGTTTTGGGACAGACGTTCGCACTGAAGCTTTCTTT
TRBJ1-6,TRBV7-9,.,.,CASSLAGYNSPLHF,TGTGCCAGCAGCTTAGCCGGGTATAATTCACCCCTCCACTTT
TRBJ2-3,TRBV7-9,.,TRBD2,CASSARRLAPDTDTQYF,TGTGCCAGCAGTGCGAGGCGACTAGCGCCCGACACAGATACGCAGTATTTT
TRBJ2-5,TRBV6-5,.,TRBD2,CASRTSGGVETQYF,TGTGCCAGCCGGACTAGCGGGGGTGTAGAGACCCAGTACTTC
TRBJ1-3,TRBV28,once,TRBD1,CASRPRDRAGNTIYF,TGTGCCAGCAGGCCCCGGGACAGGGCTGGAAACACCATATATTTT
TRBJ1-5,TRBV5-6,.,TRBD1,CASSSQGVGVQPQHF,TGTGCCAGCAGTTCGCAGGGGGTCGGGGTTCAGCCCCAGCATTTT
TRBJ1-5,TRBV16,.,.,CASSQGGAYQPQHF,TGTGCCAGCAGCCAAGGAGGGGCTTACCAGCCCCAGCATTTT
TRBJ1-1,TRBV11-3,.,.,CASSLQPDTEAFF,TGTGCCAGCAGCTTACAACCAGACACTGAAGCTTTCTTT
TRBJ1-3,TRBV11-3,.,.,CASSSRGNTIYF,TGTGCCAGCAGCTCCAGGGGAAACACCATATATTTT
TRBJ2-3,TRBV7-9,.,TRBD1,CASSLQGASDTQYF,TGTGCCAGCAGCTTACAGGGGGCCTCAGATACGCAGTATTTT
TRBJ1-1,TRBV2,.,.,CASRPDGGEAFF,TGTGCCAGCAGACCGGACGGGGGAGAAGCTTTCTTT
TRBJ1-1,TRBV2,.,.,CASSGQTGIEAFF,TGTGCCAGCAGTGGACAGACAGGTATCGAAGCTTTCTTT
TRBJ2-5,TRBV7-2,.,.,CASTRGGFEETQYF,TGTGCCAGCACGCGAGGAGGGTTTGAAGAGACCCAGTACTTC
TRBJ1-5,TRBV6-5,.,.,CASSYRQNSNQPQHF,TGTGCCAGCAGTTATCGACAGAATAGCAATCAGCCCCAGCATTTT
TRBJ1-2,TRBV2,.,TRBD1,CASGGDRDFHGYTF,TGTGCCAGCGGGGGGGACAGGGACTTTCATGGCTACACCTTC
TRBJ2-2,TRBV7-7,.,.,CASSLDSGGQLFF,TGTGCCAGCAGCTTAGACAGCGGTGGGCAGCTGTTTTTT
TRBJ1-6,TRBV27,.,.,CASSDQGLPLHF,TGTGCCAGCAGTGACCAGGGGTTACCCCTCCACTTT
TRBJ2-7,TRBV10-1,.,TRBD2,CASSDGSGGSNEQYF,TGCGCCAGCAGTGATGGTAGCGGGGGGTCCAACGAGCAGTACTTC
TRBJ2-7,TRBV3-1/TRBV3-2,.,TRBD1,CASSQAGTGNYEQYF,TGTGCCAGCAGCCAAGCCGGGACAGGGAACTACGAGCAGTACTTC
TRBJ1-1,TRBV5-8,.,TRBD1,CARQGANTEAFF,TGTGCCAGACAGGGGGCGAACACTGAAGCTTTCTTT
TRBJ2-3,TRBV20-1,.,.,CSASQVAGTDTQYF,TGCAGTGCTAGTCAAGTTGCGGGCACAGATACGCAGTATTTT
TRBJ2-3,TRBV2,.,TRBD2,CASRALGRGSTDTQYF,TGTGCCAGCAGGGCCCTGGGGCGGGGGAGCACAGATACGCAGTATTTT
TRBJ2-3,TRBV5-1,.,TRBD1,CASSLPPGQGARTQYF,TGCGCCAGCAGCTTGCCTCCAGGACAGGGGGCGCGTACGCAGTATTTT